These 21 T cell receptor beta chains were sequenced from one sample in a study of PD-1 blockade in classical Hodgkin lymphoma. Clones were sequenced by immunoSEQ multiplex PCR, and TCRdb holds only the in-frame ones, with some missing. The sample yields tens of thousands of clones, over 75% seen once. Relapses following autologous stem cell transplantation were seen in all patients, with brentuximab vedotin exposure varying. Negative selection with magnetic separation was used to purify CD4+ T cells from thawed PBMCs. The sequenced sample was CD4+ T cells from blood, obtained at baseline. These receptors were taken from a human donor with classical Hodgkin lymphoma.

The chain joins TRBV11-2 to TRBJ2-3, with D maybe TRBD2 (6 bases). Germline CDR1 reads SGHAT; CDR2 reads FQNNGV. This CDR3 has 15 amino acids. Trimming stripped 5 bases from V and 3 bases from J, with 15 bases between. CDR3 DNA: TGTGCCAGCAGCCCTACGGGAGTCAAGACAGATACGCAGTATTTT. It specifies CASSPTGVKTDTQYF.

This clone was detected only a few times. The chain is built from TRBV2 and TRBJ2-1; 9 nucleotides line up with TRBD1. CDR1 and CDR2 (germline): SNHLY, FYNNEI. Trimming took 5 bases from V and 6 from J; bases not matched to a gene: 8. The CDR3 runs to 15 residues. In DNA form, the CDR3 reads TGTGCCAGCAGTCCCGGGACAGGGCGGTTCAATGAGCAGTTCTTC. This translates into CASSPGTGRFNEQFF. Full variable domain (missing parts from reference TRBV2 and TRBJ2-1): EPEVTQTPSHQVTQMGQEVILRCVPISNHLYFYWYRQILGQKVEFLVSFYNNEISEKSEIFDDQFSVERPDGSNFTLKIRSTKLEDSAMYFCASSPGTGRFNEQFFGPGTRLTVL.

V gene TRBV18 combines with J gene TRBJ1-5; D gene ambiguous. V was clipped by 2 bases and J by 3 bases, with 8 bases between them. Germline CDR1 reads KGHSH; CDR2 reads LQKENI. The CDR3 sequence is 14 residues long. DNA of the CDR3: TGTGCCAGCTCACCAGAGGGCAACAATCAGCCCCAGCATTTT. The encoded protein is CASSPEGNNQPQHF.

This rearrangement joins TRBV20-1 to TRBJ1-1; no reliable D call. This CDR3 has 11 amino acids. Looked up from germline, CDR1 is DFQATT and CDR2 is SNEGSKA (reference sequence). With 0 bases removed from V and 5 bases from J, the gap between germline ends came to 4 bases. Here the CDR3 DNA reads TGCAGTGCTAGAGAACCGACTGAAGCTTTCTTT. As protein: CSAREPTEAFF.

The V call is TRBV30, the J call TRBJ2-7, with D perhaps TRBD1 (6 bases). The CDR3 is 14 residues long. Germline values: CDR1 GTSNPN, CDR2 SVGIG (reference sequence). V lost 4 bases, J lost 6 bases, and 19 bases lay in between. The CDR3 spells CAWNPRWGLSEQYF. CDR3 sequence (DNA): TGTGCCTGGAACCCCCGCTGGGGGCTGAGCGAGCAGTACTTC.

CDR3: CASSEQANIQYF. The CDR3 region has the DNA TGTGCCAGCAGTGAACAGGCAAACATTCAGTACTTC. This chain joins TRBV2 and TRBJ2-4; the D is unclear. V was trimmed by 2 bases and J by 6 bases, leaving 5 bases between them. CDR3 length: 12 amino acids. CDR1 and CDR2 (germline): SNHLY, FYNNEI.

The chain carries TRBV6-1 and TRBJ2-1; perhaps TRBD1 as D (6 bases). This CDR3 has 14 residues. Trimming took 6 bases from V and 6 from J, leaving 15 bases between them. Germline CDR1 reads MNHNS; CDR2 reads SASEGT. The CDR3, as DNA: TGTGCCAGCAGACAGGGCGTTAACGGCAATGAGCAGTTCTTC. Residues: CASRQGVNGNEQFF.

V and J are TRBV27 and TRBJ1-2; D is perhaps TRBD1 (5 bases). The CDR3 covers 14 residues. The germline V gene has CDR1 MNHEY and CDR2 SMNVEV (reference sequence). Trimming pared 6 bases from V and 3 bases from J, leaving 14 bases between. DNA for the CDR3: TGTGCCAGCAGACGTAGGGACGCCGACTATGGCTACACCTTC. It codes for CASRRRDADYGYTF.

The CDR3 bases are TGTGCCAGCAGAAGACGGAACACCGGGGAGCTGTTTTTT. Its translation is CASRRRNTGELFF. The chain couples TRBV2 to TRBJ2-2; no reliable D call. The V gene lost 6 bases and the J gene lost 1 base, with 6 bases spanning the gap. Germline V lookup: CDR1 SNHLY, CDR2 FYNNEI. This CDR3 has 13 residues. Variable domain in full (rest from reference TRBV2 and TRBJ2-2): EPEVTQTPSHQVTQMGQEVILRCVPISNHLYFYWYRQILGQKVEFLVSFYNNEISEKSEIFDDQFSVERPDGSNFTLKIRSTKLEDSAMYFCASRRRNTGELFFGEGSRLTVL.

V gene TRBV7-6 combines with J gene TRBJ2-1; 8 bases match TRBD2. The germline CDR1 and CDR2 sequences are SGHVS and FNYEAQ. V gave up 5 bases and J gave up 10 bases; unmatched junction bases: 16. The length of the CDR3 is 16 residues. CDR3 DNA: TGTGCCAGCAGCCTTCCGGGACTAGGGAACCAGGTAGAGCAGTTCTTC. Its protein is CASSLPGLGNQVEQFF.

The V and J genes are TRBV6-1 and TRBJ2-7; TRBD2 matches 8 bases. The CDR3 length is 16 residues. Trimming cost V 0 bases and J 0 bases; bases outside gene matches: 4. The V gene's germline CDR1 is MNHNS and CDR2 SASEGT. The CDR3 reads CASSEASGGSSYEQYF. CDR3 sequence (DNA): TGTGCCAGCAGTGAAGCTTCGGGGGGGAGCTCCTACGAGCAGTACTTC.

The chain combines TRBV18 with TRBJ1-1, with D unresolved. The CDR3 consists of 14 residues. Germline V lookup: CDR1 KGHSH, CDR2 LQKENI. Trimming left V 2 bases short and J 1 base short, with 8 bases between. CDR3 protein: CASSPKPANTEAFF. The DNA of the CDR3 is TGTGCCAGCTCACCAAAGCCCGCGAACACTGAAGCTTTCTTT.

The rearrangement links TRBV18 to TRBJ1-2; 7 bases are shared with TRBD1. Per germline, CDR1 KGHSH and CDR2 LQKENI. The CDR3 is 15 amino acids. V shed 4 bases and J 4 bases; nucleotides not matched to a gene: 9. The CDR3 DNA is TGTGCCAGCTCACTGGACAGGATCGGTGGCTATGGCTACACCTTC. Translating it yields CASSLDRIGGYGYTF.

CDR3 in DNA: TGTGCCTGGAGTGTCGAGCCAGGGGGCGCAGAGACCCAGTACTTC. Translated: CAWSVEPGGAETQYF. The J gene is TRBJ2-5, the V gene TRBV30; TRBD1 matches 8 bases. This CDR3 comprises 15 residues. The V and J ends lost 0 bases and 4 bases, in that order; junction bases with no gene match: 7. Per the germline V gene, CDR1 is GTSNPN and CDR2 is SVGIG (reference sequence).

The rearrangement uses TRBV6-1 and TRBJ1-1; D possibly corresponds to TRBD1 (5 bases). The V end lost 9 bases, the J end lost 5 bases, and 16 bases lay between the germline ends. The CDR3 extends over 13 amino acids. Germline V gene data show CDR1 as MNHNS and CDR2 as SASEGT. CDR3 DNA: TGTGCCAGTAGAAGGGGTGCGGGGACTGAAGCTTTCTTT. This translates into CASRRGAGTEAFF.

The chain is built from TRBV27 and TRBJ2-7; the match to TRBD2 covers 13 bases. The CDR3 length is 16 residues. J gave up 6 bases and V 1 base, and 6 bases lay outside the gene matches. The germline V gene has CDR1 MNHEY and CDR2 SMNVEV (reference sequence). The CDR3: CASSLLLAGGPSEQYF. The DNA of the CDR3 is TGTGCCAGCAGTTTATTACTAGCGGGAGGGCCCTCCGAGCAGTACTTC.

The V gene is TRBV28, the J gene TRBJ2-3; D uncertain. The CDR3 has 15 residues. CDR1 MDHEN and CDR2 SYDVKM come from the germline V gene. V shed 7 bases and J shed 6 bases, with 20 bases lying between them. The CDR3 sequence is CASTTASSGRDTQYF. In nucleotides, the CDR3 is TGTGCCAGCACCACCGCGTCGAGTGGGCGGGATACGCAGTATTTT.

The rearrangement joins TRBV7-2 to TRBJ1-5, with D hard to call. The CDR3 has 15 residues. V lost 5 bases and J 3 bases, leaving 14 bases between the germline ends. Germline V gene sequence: CDR1 SGHTA, CDR2 FQGNSA. The CDR3 nucleotides read TGTGCCAGCAGCCCCGGGTGGGTGAACAATCAGCCCCAGCATTTT. It specifies CASSPGWVNNQPQHF.

V and J are TRBV19 and TRBJ2-3, with D unclear. Germline V CDR1 and CDR2: LNHDA, SQIVND (reference sequence). The V gene lost 1 base and the J gene lost 2 bases, with 7 bases spanning the gap. This CDR3 region has 14 residues. CDR3 in amino acids: CASSIARYTDTQYF. The CDR3 bases are TGTGCCAGTAGTATAGCCAGGTACACAGATACGCAGTATTTT.

This clone appeared a few times. V is TRBV28 and J is TRBJ1-1; a possible D gene is TRBD1 (5 bases). The CDR3 runs 14 residues. Trimming left V 2 bases short and J 6 bases short, with 13 bases between. Germline V CDR1 and CDR2: MDHEN, SYDVKM. CDR3 bases: TGTGCCAGCAGTTTAGTCATGGGGGACGCTGAAGCTTTCTTT. This encodes CASSLVMGDAEAFF.

This sequence joins TRBV7-2 and TRBJ1-1, with TRBD1 identical over 8 bases. The germline gives CDR1 SGHTA, CDR2 FQGNSA. There are 13 residues in the CDR3. Losses at the gene ends were 5 bases for V and 8 bases for J; bases not matched to a gene: 7. The CDR3 is CASSRARGLEAFF. The DNA for the CDR3 is TGTGCCAGCAGCCGTGCCAGGGGGCTAGAAGCTTTCTTT.